Listed below are T cell receptor beta chains from one sample, sequenced in a study of cytomegalovirus exposure and HLA in healthy donors. Produced via immunoSEQ multiplex PCR; TCRdb's table is partial and in-frame only. The repertoire holds about 160,000 clones, with around 88% as singletons. The sequenced sample consisted of PBMCs. The receptors were gathered from a woman aged 25 to 39 in good health and CMV-seronegative. The CDR3 runs from the conserved cysteine through the conserved F or W. D genes are given only for firm matches. Where a row states a size, it is once, few, many or the class of an expanded clone; other rows omit it.

cdr3_nt: TGTGCTAGTGGTTTGGTAGGGACTAGACTTCCAGATACGCAGTATTTT
cdr3_aa: CASGLVGTRLPDTQYF
clone_size: -
v_call: TRBV12-5
j_call: TRBJ2-3
d_call: TRBD2

cdr3_nt: TGTGCCAGCATGGGGCAGGTTCAGGGTACGCAGTATTTT
cdr3_aa: CASMGQVQGTQYF
clone_size: -
v_call: TRBV6-5
j_call: TRBJ2-3
d_call: -

cdr3_nt: TGTGCCAGCACGGACCCACTAGCGGGGGGCCCGGATACGCAGTATTTT
cdr3_aa: CASTDPLAGGPDTQYF
clone_size: -
v_call: TRBV9
j_call: TRBJ2-3
d_call: TRBD2

cdr3_nt: TGTGCCAGCAGCCCCCGGGACTCTTCCTACGAGCAGTACTTC
cdr3_aa: CASSPRDSSYEQYF
clone_size: -
v_call: TRBV7-8
j_call: TRBJ2-7
d_call: -

cdr3_nt: TGTGCCAGCAGTGACGGAAGAGGTAAGGAGCAGTACTTC
cdr3_aa: CASSDGRGKEQYF
clone_size: -
v_call: TRBV6-4
j_call: TRBJ2-7
d_call: -

cdr3_nt: TGCGCCAGCAGTGAGTCCTCGACAGGTCATGGCTACACCTTC
cdr3_aa: CASSESSTGHGYTF
clone_size: -
v_call: TRBV10-2
j_call: TRBJ1-2
d_call: -

cdr3_nt: TGTGCCAGCAGTCTAGCAGGGGGTGAAGCTTTCTTT
cdr3_aa: CASSLAGGEAFF
clone_size: -
v_call: TRBV27
j_call: TRBJ1-1
d_call: TRBD1

cdr3_nt: TGTGCCAGCAGTTTGGTAGCGGGTCCCCGTAATGAGCAGTTCTTC
cdr3_aa: CASSLVAGPRNEQFF
clone_size: -
v_call: TRBV28
j_call: TRBJ2-1
d_call: TRBD2

cdr3_nt: TGTGCCAGCAGCGTTAGGCCGGGTGCGGACGAGCAGTACTTC
cdr3_aa: CASSVRPGADEQYF
clone_size: -
v_call: TRBV9
j_call: TRBJ2-7
d_call: -

cdr3_nt: TGCGCCAGCAGGGAGGGGAATGAAAAACTGTTTTTT
cdr3_aa: CASREGNEKLFF
clone_size: -
v_call: TRBV5-1
j_call: TRBJ1-4
d_call: -

cdr3_nt: TGCGCCAGCAGTGAGTCGGTAGGGGCTAGCCAAGAGACCCAGTACTTC
cdr3_aa: CASSESVGASQETQYF
clone_size: -
v_call: TRBV10-1
j_call: TRBJ2-5
d_call: -

cdr3_nt: TGCAGCGTTGGGTCCGGGAGGATGAACACTGAAGCTTTCTTT
cdr3_aa: CSVGSGRMNTEAFF
clone_size: -
v_call: TRBV29-1
j_call: TRBJ1-1
d_call: -

cdr3_nt: TGTGCCACAAAGGACAGGGGCATCTATGGCTACACCTTC
cdr3_aa: CATKDRGIYGYTF
clone_size: -
v_call: TRBV19
j_call: TRBJ1-2
d_call: TRBD1

cdr3_nt: TGTGCCAGCAGTTTCCAGGGGGTGGAGCCCCAGCATTTT
cdr3_aa: CASSFQGVEPQHF
clone_size: -
v_call: TRBV27
j_call: TRBJ1-5
d_call: TRBD1

cdr3_nt: TGTGCCAGCTGCTACGACGGGGGGTATGGCTACACCTTC
cdr3_aa: CASCYDGGYGYTF
clone_size: once
v_call: TRBV28
j_call: TRBJ1-2
d_call: -

cdr3_nt: TGTGCCAGTAGAGAAAGGACAGCCTATGGCTACACCTTC
cdr3_aa: CASRERTAYGYTF
clone_size: once
v_call: TRBV19
j_call: TRBJ1-2
d_call: -